This T cell receptor (beta chain) is drawn from a study of cytomegalovirus exposure and HLA in healthy donors. The J segment lost 1 base and the V segment lost 5 bases, leaving 4 bases of the junction unmatched. The germline gives CDR1 SNHLY, CDR2 FYNNEI. This CDR3 comprises 14 residues. It was healthy bone marrow donors who served as donors. Primers: 60 Vbeta forward and 13 Jbeta reverse. This table comes from immunoSEQ multiplex PCR, and its TCRdb copy is limited to in-frame clones, with some not included. The table includes 120,000 to 150,000 clones, 70% to 85% detected once. The material sequenced was PBMCs. The TCR was taken from a man in his forties in good health and CMV-seropositive. This rearrangement joins TRBV2 to TRBJ2-7, with 8 bases aligning to TRBD1. CDR3 region: CASSRQGRSYEQYF. DNA of the CDR3: TGTGCCAGCAGTAGACAGGGGAGATCCTACGAGCAGTACTTC.